One and the same sample provided the 26 T cell receptor beta chains below, sequenced in a study of blood T cell repertoires in COVID-19. Assay: immunoSEQ multiplex PCR; the TCRdb copy retains only in-frame clones and omits some. The sample yields 250,000 or so clones, roughly four fifths seen once. Sequencing was performed on peripheral blood. These receptors originate from a woman aged 70 to 79 with acute or convalescent COVID-19.

V and J are TRBV6-2 or TRBV6-3 and TRBJ1-2, with a tentative D call TRBD1 (5 bases). Germline V CDR1 and CDR2: MNHEY, SVGEGT. The CDR3 length is 13 residues. V lost 1 base and J 6 bases, leaving 9 bases between the germline ends. The CDR3 reads CASSYYRRDGYTF. The DNA for the CDR3 is TGTGCCAGCAGTTACTACAGGAGGGATGGCTACACCTTC.

This chain links TRBV27 with TRBJ1-6; 8 bases map to TRBD1. The CDR3 consists of 16 residues. Germline V lookup: CDR1 MNHEY, CDR2 SMNVEV (reference sequence). Trimming removed 6 bases from V and 10 bases from J; junction bases left unmatched: 14. This chain's CDR3 is CASRTKTGGRWSPLHF. CDR3 sequence (DNA): TGTGCCAGCAGGACTAAAACAGGGGGTAGGTGGTCACCCCTCCACTTT.

The count of this clone is one. This chain joins TRBV4-3 and TRBJ1-3; tentative D call: TRBD1 (5 bases). V dropped 3 bases and J dropped 4 bases, with 16 bases sitting between them. The germline V gene has CDR1 LGHNA and CDR2 YSLEER. CDR3 length equals 16 residues. CDR3 bases: TGCGCCAGCAGCCAGGCCTCTGGGGGGGTGGGAAACACCATATATTTT. Its protein is CASSQASGGVGNTIYF.

The chain links TRBV7-2 to TRBJ1-2, with TRBD1 matching over 7 bases. The germline V gene encodes CDR1 SGHTA and CDR2 FQGNSA. This CDR3 has 15 residues. V was pared by 5 bases and J by 5 bases, with 11 bases of the junction left unmatched. This chain's CDR3 is CASSPRTGPRYGYTF. The CDR3 coding sequence is TGTGCCAGCAGCCCTAGGACAGGCCCCCGGTATGGCTACACCTTC.

The chain couples TRBV25-1 to TRBJ1-1; maybe TRBD1 (6 bases). The CDR3 totals 12 residues. The V end was cut by 7 bases, the J end by 10 bases, with 16 bases between. Germline V lookup: CDR1 MGHDK, CDR2 SYGVNS. The CDR3: CASKLTGSLAFF. CDR3 DNA: TGTGCCAGCAAACTTACAGGGAGCTTAGCTTTCTTT.

V usage is TRBV9 and J usage is TRBJ2-7; D is perhaps TRBD1 (5 bases). V was cut by 0 bases and J by 7 bases, with 17 bases left in between. Germline CDR1 reads SGDLS; CDR2 reads YYNGEE. The CDR3 totals 15 residues. CDR3 protein: CASSVGDRSNEEQYF. CDR3 DNA: TGTGCCAGCAGCGTAGGCGACAGAAGTAATGAAGAGCAGTACTTC.

This chain connects TRBV6-5 to TRBJ1-2; 7 nucleotides agree with TRBD1. In germline, CDR1 is MNHEY, CDR2 SVGAGI. V was pared by 3 bases and J by 5 bases, with 12 bases of the junction left unmatched. The CDR3 covers 16 residues. The CDR3 loop reads CASSYSRDSLIYGYTF. CDR3 nucleotides: TGTGCCAGCAGTTATTCCCGGGACAGCCTGATATATGGCTACACCTTC.

The V gene is TRBV24-1, the J gene TRBJ1-1; tentative D call: TRBD1 (6 bases). Between the trimmed V and J ends, which lost 4 bases and 3 bases, there was a span of 14 bases. This CDR3 has 15 amino acids. Germline CDR1 is KGHDR and CDR2 is SFDVKD. CDR3 coding DNA: TGTGCCACCAGTGAGGCAGGGGTCGGGGACACTGAAGCTTTCTTT. It yields the protein CATSEAGVGDTEAFF.

The chain is built from TRBV4-3 and TRBJ1-1; D ambiguous. V was trimmed by 1 base and J by 1 base, leaving 7 bases between them. Germline V gives CDR1 LGHNA, CDR2 YSLEER. The CDR3 sequence is 14 residues long. The CDR3 DNA reads TGCGCCAGCAGCCAAGGACTCGGGAACACTGAAGCTTTCTTT. This encodes CASSQGLGNTEAFF.

This rearrangement joins TRBV2 to TRBJ1-4; D may be TRBD1 (5 bases). Trimming took off 3 bases at V and 0 bases at J, with 11 bases between the two ends. Germline loops: CDR1 SNHLY, CDR2 FYNNEI. The CDR3 loop spans 16 amino acids. For the CDR3, the DNA is TGTGCCAGCAGTGATACTTTGACAGCAACTAATGAAAAACTGTTTTTT. It encodes CASSDTLTATNEKLFF.

This chain connects TRBV6-1 to TRBJ2-3; 7 bases are a match to TRBD1. Germline V lookup: CDR1 MNHNS, CDR2 SASEGT. This CDR3 is built from 18 residues. V lost 4 bases, J lost 0 bases, and 13 bases stayed unmatched. The CDR3 region is CASSVGTQGIGSTDTQYF. CDR3 in DNA: TGTGCCAGCAGTGTAGGGACACAGGGGATTGGGAGCACAGATACGCAGTATTTT.

This clone was seen a single time. This chain uses TRBV7-2 with TRBJ1-1; D perhaps matches TRBD1 (5 bases). The germline CDR1 and CDR2 sequences are SGHTA and FQGNSA. The CDR3 covers 14 residues. V lost 5 bases to trimming and J lost 5 bases, with 15 bases between them. CDR3 nucleotide sequence: TGTGCCAGCAGCAGGGCAGGGAAGACGACTGAAGCTTTCTTT. This codes for CASSRAGKTTEAFF.

CDR3 region: CASSGLDRGSYGYTF. CDR3 DNA sequence: TGTGCCAGCAGCGGATTGGACAGGGGGTCCTATGGCTACACCTTC. V is TRBV5-6 and J is TRBJ1-2; 10 nucleotides align to TRBD1. The CDR3 is made up of 15 amino acids. Germline-derived CDR1 and CDR2 are SGHDT and YYEEEE. The trim removed 4 bases at V and 4 bases at J, leaving 7 bases unmatched.

The chain joins TRBV6-2 or TRBV6-3 to TRBJ1-6; 8 nucleotides line up with TRBD1. Germline CDR1 and CDR2: MNHEY and SVGEGT. The CDR3 is 16 amino acids. Trimming at V came to 2 bases and at J to 6 bases, leaving 6 bases not matched to a gene. The CDR3 reads CASSYLVGQGNSPLHF. The CDR3 DNA sequence: TGTGCCAGCAGTTACCTTGTCGGACAGGGTAATTCACCCCTCCACTTT.

This rearrangement joins TRBV6-2 or TRBV6-3 to TRBJ1-1; a possible D gene is TRBD1 (5 bases). Trimming cost V 2 bases and J 1 base, with 14 bases left between them. Germline lookup yields CDR1 MNHEY and CDR2 SVGEGT. The CDR3 totals 16 residues. This CDR3 reads CASSYRWGLSNTEAFF. Written as DNA, the CDR3 is TGTGCCAGCAGTTACCGATGGGGCCTTTCGAACACTGAAGCTTTCTTT.

This clone was counted only a few times. This rearrangement joins TRBV6-5 to TRBJ1-4; D not resolved. The V end lost 4 bases, the J end lost 7 bases, and 10 bases lay between the germline ends. The CDR3 extends over 13 amino acids. CDR1 and CDR2 (germline): MNHEY, SVGAGI. CDR3 DNA: TGTGCCAGCAGTTTTATGAGTGGTGAAAAACTGTTTTTT. Amino acid sequence: CASSFMSGEKLFF.

V gene TRBV6-6 combines with J gene TRBJ2-7; D gene unclear. Trimming left V 7 bases short and J 5 bases short, with 12 bases between. From germline, CDR1 is MNHNY and CDR2 SVGAGI (reference sequence). The CDR3 length is 12 residues. CDR3 in amino acids: CASKERVHEQYF. CDR3 sequence (DNA): TGTGCCAGCAAAGAACGGGTCCACGAGCAGTACTTC.

This clone came up a few times. V gene TRBV7-2 combines with J gene TRBJ1-6, with D unclear. CDR1 and CDR2 from the germline V gene are SGHTA and FQGNSA. The CDR3 totals 16 residues. Trimming cost V 5 bases and J 4 bases, with 15 bases left between them. The CDR3 DNA reads TGTGCCAGCAGCATGGGAGGTGGCCCTTATAATTCACCCCTCCACTTT. This encodes CASSMGGGPYNSPLHF. Full variable domain (missing parts from reference TRBV7-2 and TRBJ1-6): GAGVSQSPSNKVTEKGKDVELRCDPISGHTALYWYRQSLGQGLEFLIYFQGNSAPDKSGLPSDRFSAERTGGSVSTLTIQRTQQEDSAVYLCASSMGGGPYNSPLHFGNGTRLTVT.

The CDR3 region is CASRRQGATDTQYF. The CDR3 region has the DNA TGTGCCAGTAGAAGACAGGGGGCAACAGATACGCAGTATTTT. The V and J genes are TRBV19 and TRBJ2-3, with 10 bases matching TRBD1. With V trimmed by 6 bases and J by 3 bases, 3 bases remained unmatched. The CDR3 contains 14 residues. CDR1 LNHDA and CDR2 SQIVND come from the germline V gene (reference sequence).

J is TRBJ1-2 and V is TRBV7-2; D is ambiguous. CDR1 SGHTA and CDR2 FQGNSA come from the germline V gene. This CDR3 comprises 15 residues. V lost 6 bases to trimming and J lost 3 bases, with 17 bases between them. DNA of the CDR3: TGTGCCAGCAGTCTAGCGCCGACAACCGACTATGGCTACACCTTC. Translating it yields CASSLAPTTDYGYTF.

J is TRBJ1-6 and V is TRBV3-1 (or the pseudogene TRBV3-2); a weak D match, TRBD1 (6 bases). Germline CDR1 LGHDT, CDR2 YNNKEL (reference sequence). V was cut by 1 base and J by 8 bases, with 9 bases left in between. This CDR3 comprises 14 residues. The CDR3 sequence: CASSQGGGYSPLHF. CDR3 nucleotides: TGTGCCAGCAGCCAAGGGGGGGGCTATTCACCCCTCCACTTT.

This sequence joins TRBV5-4 and TRBJ1-1; D ambiguous. The CDR3 consists of 15 residues. Germline V gene data show CDR1 as SGHNT and CDR2 as YYREEE (reference sequence). Deletions cut 3 bases from V and 1 base from J, with 13 bases between. The CDR3 reads CASSSQRSGNTEAFF. The CDR3 bases are TGTGCCAGCAGCTCCCAAAGGAGCGGGAACACTGAAGCTTTCTTT.

This clone showed up just once. The CDR3 sequence is CASRSEQIYQPQHF. The CDR3, as DNA: TGTGCCAGTAGGTCGGAGCAGATTTATCAGCCCCAGCATTTT. The chain links TRBV19 to TRBJ1-5, with unresolved D. With 6 bases removed from V and 5 bases from J, the gap between germline ends came to 14 bases. CDR1 and CDR2 from the germline V gene are LNHDA and SQIVND (reference sequence). This CDR3 spans 14 amino acids.

V and J are TRBV4-1 and TRBJ1-1, with 7 nucleotides matching TRBD1. CDR1 is MGHRA, CDR2 YSYEKL, per germline. CDR3 length equals 15 residues. Trimming removed 4 bases from V and 2 bases from J; junction bases left unmatched: 7. CDR3 region: CASSPRDRRNTEAFF. In DNA, the CDR3 is TGCGCCAGCAGCCCCCGGGACAGAAGAAACACTGAAGCTTTCTTT.

This chain links TRBV10-3 with TRBJ1-1; TRBD1 agrees at 7 bases. Germline CDR1 ENHRY, CDR2 SYGVKD. V shed 5 bases, J shed 5 bases, and the junction held 5 bases outside the gene matches. The CDR3 consists of 13 residues. CDR3 in DNA: TGTGCCATCAGTCACGACAGGGAGACTGAAGCTTTCTTT. Its translation: CAISHDRETEAFF.

V is TRBV7-8 and J is TRBJ1-1; the match to TRBD1 covers 7 bases. In germline, CDR1 is SGHVS, CDR2 FQNEAQ. The CDR3 has 13 residues. V lost 4 bases to trimming and J lost 8 bases; unmatched junction nucleotides: 7. In DNA, the CDR3 is TGTGCCAGCAGCTACCGGGAAGGGGGCGAAGCTTTCTTT. Protein sequence: CASSYREGGEAFF.